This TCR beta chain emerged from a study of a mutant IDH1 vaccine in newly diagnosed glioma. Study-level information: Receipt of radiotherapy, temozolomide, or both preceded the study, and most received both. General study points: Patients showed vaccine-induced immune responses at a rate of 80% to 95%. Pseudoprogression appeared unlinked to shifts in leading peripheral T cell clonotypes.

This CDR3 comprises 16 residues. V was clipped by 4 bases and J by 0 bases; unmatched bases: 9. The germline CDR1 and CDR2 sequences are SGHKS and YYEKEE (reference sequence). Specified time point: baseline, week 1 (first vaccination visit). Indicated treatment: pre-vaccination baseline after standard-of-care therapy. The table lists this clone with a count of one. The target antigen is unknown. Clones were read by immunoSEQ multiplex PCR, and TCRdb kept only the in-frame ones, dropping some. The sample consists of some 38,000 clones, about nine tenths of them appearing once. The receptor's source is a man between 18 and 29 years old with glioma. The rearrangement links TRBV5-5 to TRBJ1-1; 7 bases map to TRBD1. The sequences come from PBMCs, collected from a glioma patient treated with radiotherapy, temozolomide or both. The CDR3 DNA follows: TGTGCCAGCAGCCCCCAACAGGGGCTCATGAACACTGAAGCTTTCTTT. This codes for CASSPQQGLMNTEAFF.